Below are 6 T cell receptor beta chains sequenced from a single sample in a study of T cell responses to AZD1222 COVID-19 vaccine. Repertoires were generated with immunoSEQ multiplex PCR, while TCRdb's copy carries only in-frame clones and drops some. The sample consists of about 180,000 clones, about nine tenths of them appearing once. Sample: peripheral blood, taken 28 days after the second AZD1222 dose. The source is an adult who received the AZD1222 COVID-19 vaccine.

V gene TRBV27 combines with J gene TRBJ1-6; 7 bases agree with TRBD1. After removal of 3 bases from V and 5 bases from J, the junction contained 4 bases not matched to a gene. The CDR3 is 15 residues long. Germline V gene sequence: CDR1 MNHEY, CDR2 SMNVEV (reference sequence). CDR3 residues: CASSFGQVDNSPLHF. The CDR3 bases are TGTGCCAGCAGTTTCGGACAGGTGGATAATTCACCCCTCCACTTT.

The chain combines TRBV15 with TRBJ2-7; D is undetermined. The germline V gene has CDR1 LNHNV and CDR2 YYDKDF (reference sequence). CDR3 size: 14 residues. The V gene lost 1 base and the J gene lost 1 base, with 8 bases spanning the gap. The CDR3 here is CATSRGRKSYEQYF. The CDR3, as DNA: TGTGCCACCAGCAGAGGCAGGAAGTCCTACGAGCAGTACTTC.

The V call is TRBV24-1, the J call TRBJ2-5; D uncertain. This CDR3 contains 13 residues. V lost 4 bases to trimming and J lost 2 bases, with 7 bases between them. Germline values: CDR1 KGHDR, CDR2 SFDVKD. As DNA, the CDR3 is TGTGCCACCAGTGACCAAAAACAAGAGACCCAGTACTTC. Amino acid sequence: CATSDQKQETQYF.

The gene calls are TRBV5-1 and TRBJ2-7; 8 bases are shared with TRBD2. V shed 0 bases and J 0 bases; nucleotides not matched to a gene: 5. Germline assignment: CDR1 SGHRS and CDR2 YFSETQ. The CDR3 is made up of 16 amino acids. The CDR3 bases are TGCGCCAGCAGCTTGGCCTCAGCGGGGGCCTCCTACGAGCAGTACTTC. It encodes CASSLASAGASYEQYF.

The rearrangement joins TRBV12-3 or TRBV12-4 to TRBJ1-4; maybe TRBD1 (6 bases). The CDR3 loop spans 12 amino acids. CDR3 sequence: CAVLWEGGKLFF. The CDR3 nucleotides are TGTGCAGTCCTTTGGGAGGGGGGAAAACTGTTTTTT.

The V gene is TRBV9, the J gene TRBJ2-5; D is ambiguous. The CDR3 totals 13 residues. The V gene lost 0 bases and the J gene lost 0 bases, with 3 bases spanning the gap. The germline V gene has CDR1 SGDLS and CDR2 YYNGEE. CDR3 loop: CASSVENQETQYF. CDR3 DNA sequence: TGTGCCAGCAGCGTAGAAAACCAAGAGACCCAGTACTTC.